These 10 T cell receptor beta chains came from one sample sequenced in a study of neurological immune-mediated disorders. One entry per CDR3 protein, called by TCRdb with MiXCR from the 5' RACE reads. The table has 50,000 to 65,000 distinct CDR3 sequences, under 5.5% seen once. The sequenced sample was PBMCs. All receptors derive from a woman aged 45-65 years with multiple sclerosis.

This clonotype was seen ten or more times. V gene TRBV6-1 combines with J gene TRBJ2-2; 7 bases agree with TRBD1. This CDR3 region has 16 residues. V trimming: 1 base; J trimming: 5 bases; junction bases outside the gene matches: 7. Germline CDR1 MNHNS, CDR2 SASEGT. The chain's CDR3 is CASSEEQGPWTGELFF. Here the CDR3 DNA reads TGTGCCAGCAGTGAAGAACAGGGGCCGTGGACCGGGGAGCTGTTTTTT.

This clonotype was seen repeatedly, ten times or more. CDR3 in amino acids: CASSLKGVSNEKLFF. The CDR3 coding sequence is TGCGCCAGCAGCCTAAAGGGAGTTTCTAATGAAAAACTGTTTTTT. The genes are TRBV5-1 and TRBJ1-4; D unresolved. Deletions cut 4 bases from V and 3 bases from J, with 13 bases between. The CDR3 runs to 15 residues. Germline V gene lookup returns CDR1 SGHRS and CDR2 YFSETQ.

This clonotype was seen many times. The gene calls are TRBV7-2 and TRBJ1-2, with a weak D call TRBD1 (6 bases). Between the trimmed V and J ends, which lost 5 bases and 7 bases, there was a span of 11 bases. Per germline, CDR1 SGHTA and CDR2 FQGNSA. The length of the CDR3 is 12 residues. CDR3 in amino acids: CASSVQGTGYTF. The DNA of the CDR3 is TGTGCCAGCAGCGTACAGGGAACTGGCTACACCTTC.

This clonotype has a count of ten or more. The chain employs TRBV29-1 and TRBJ1-4; 10 positions agree with TRBD1. The CDR3 sequence is 13 residues long. The germline V gene has CDR1 SQVTM and CDR2 ANQGSEA. V lost 7 bases and J lost 6; bases outside the gene matches: 5. The CDR3 loop is CSGRQGADEKLFF. CDR3 bases: TGCAGCGGCCGACAGGGGGCGGATGAAAAACTGTTTTTT. Together with reference TRBV29-1 and TRBJ1-4, the CDR3 gives the full variable domain: SAVISQKPSRDICQRGTSLTIQCQVDSQVTMMFWYRQQPGQSLTLIATANQGSEATYESGFVIDKFPISRPNLTFSTLTVSNMSPEDSSIYLCSGRQGADEKLFFGSGTQLSVL.

At least ten counts were recorded for this clonotype. The rearrangement uses TRBV27 and TRBJ2-1; D perhaps matches TRBD2 (6 bases). Germline V gives CDR1 MNHEY, CDR2 SMNVEV (reference sequence). The V gene lost 6 bases and the J gene lost 9 bases, with 18 bases spanning the gap. The CDR3 has 14 residues. The CDR3 is CASSPGGTRPEQFF. The CDR3 nucleotides read TGTGCCAGCAGCCCGGGCGGGACTCGCCCTGAGCAGTTCTTC.

This rearrangement joins TRBV3-1 to TRBJ2-1; 8 bases map to TRBD1. CDR3 length: 15 amino acids. The V segment lost 0 bases and the J segment 8 bases; nucleotides outside the gene matches: 6. Germline-derived CDR1 and CDR2 are LGHDT and YNNKEL (reference sequence). CDR3 in DNA: TGTGCCAGCAGCCAAGAGGGCAGGGGGCGGGATGAGCAGTTCTTC. This codes for CASSQEGRGRDEQFF.

This clonotype showed up many times. The chain uses TRBV7-2 and TRBJ1-1, with D unresolved. The CDR3 is made up of 15 amino acids. The V end lost 2 bases, the J end lost 0 bases, and 10 bases lay between the germline ends. The germline V gene has CDR1 SGHTA and CDR2 FQGNSA. CDR3 sequence reads: CASSLWRLVNTEAFF. DNA for the CDR3: TGTGCCAGCAGCTTATGGCGGCTGGTGAACACTGAAGCTTTCTTT.

This clonotype was picked up many times. The V call is TRBV10-3, the J call TRBJ1-5, with D unclear. The V end was cut by 0 bases, the J end by 0 bases, with 9 bases between. Germline V CDR1 and CDR2: ENHRY, SYGVKD. This CDR3 contains 16 residues. This CDR3 is CAISESQANSNQPQHF. In DNA form, the CDR3 reads TGTGCCATCAGTGAGTCGCAGGCTAATAGCAATCAGCCCCAGCATTTT.

This clonotype was counted at least ten times. The J gene is TRBJ2-2, the V gene TRBV7-8, with 13 bases fitting TRBD2. CDR3 size: 17 residues. Germline V lookup: CDR1 SGHVS, CDR2 FQNEAQ. V lost 1 base, J lost 7 bases, and 6 bases stayed unmatched. The CDR3 sequence is CASSLGGLAGLRGELFF. The CDR3, as DNA: TGTGCCAGCAGCTTAGGGGGACTAGCGGGGCTTCGCGGGGAGCTGTTTTTT. Full variable domain (rest looked up from reference TRBV7-8 and TRBJ2-2): GAGVSQSPRYKVAKRGQDVALRCDPISGHVSLFWYQQALGQGPEFLTYFQNEAQLDKSGLPSDRFFAERPEGSVSTLKIQRTQQEDSAVYLCASSLGGLAGLRGELFFGEGSRLTVL.

This clonotype came up many times. CDR3 amino acids: CASSQIRTPNTEAFF. In nucleotides, the CDR3 is TGTGCCAGCAGCCAGATAAGGACCCCGAACACTGAAGCTTTCTTT. The rearrangement uses TRBV14 and TRBJ1-1, with D unclear. The germline gives CDR1 SGHDN, CDR2 FVKESK. Trimming removed 3 bases at V and 1 base at J, with 12 bases between. The CDR3 covers 15 residues.